These T cell receptor beta chains were read from a single sample in a study of blood T cell repertoires in COVID-19. Method: immunoSEQ multiplex PCR; TCRdb's copy keeps in-frame clones and lacks some. The sample has around 200,000 clones, roughly nine tenths seen once. Input material: peripheral blood. Receptor source: a man aged 30 to 45 with acute or convalescent COVID-19. Both conserved end residues are part of each CDR3. A D gene is named only where the DNA matches it firmly. A clone size is listed for some rows: how often the clone was seen (once, few, many), or a class if it is expanded.

D	J	V	size	DNA	CDR3
TRBD1	TRBJ2-1	TRBV6-5	-	TGTGCCAGCATTAAATCGGGACAGCACGGTGAGCAGTTCTTC	CASIKSGQHGEQFF
TRBD2	TRBJ2-3	TRBV2	-	TGTGCCAGCAGGGCCGGAGGGACTAGCGCAGATACGCAGTATTTT	CASRAGGTSADTQYF
-	TRBJ1-6	TRBV6-2/TRBV6-3	-	TGTGCCAGCAGCGGACACGTGAATAATTCACCCCTCCACTTT	CASSGHVNNSPLHF
TRBD1	TRBJ1-6	TRBV27	-	TGTGCCAGCAGCAACCGACCTTGGGACAGTGCGAGGGATAATTCACCCCTCCACTTT	CASSNRPWDSARDNSPLHF
-	TRBJ1-5	TRBV28	-	TGTGCCAGCAGCCTGATACAGGGAAAGAGCAGCAATCAGCCCCAGCATTTT	CASSLIQGKSSNQPQHF
TRBD2	TRBJ2-1	TRBV7-3	-	TGTGCCAGCAGCCCAACTAGCGAGAGGTACAATGAGCAGTTCTTC	CASSPTSERYNEQFF
-	TRBJ2-5	TRBV2	-	TGTGCCAGCACTCCCGGGAGCTTGGCGGAGACCCAGTACTTC	CASTPGSLAETQYF
-	TRBJ1-1	TRBV25-1	-	TGTGCCAGCAGCACACAGGTGAACACTGAAGCTTTCTTT	CASSTQVNTEAFF
TRBD2	TRBJ2-6	TRBV27	once	TGTGCCAGCAGTTTAAGAAAGGGACTAGCGGGGGGCACTGGGGCCAACGTCCTGACTTTC	CASSLRKGLAGGTGANVLTF
-	TRBJ2-5	TRBV7-9	-	TGTGCCAGCAGCTTAGGTGTGGGTTCTAGAGAGACCCAGTACTTC	CASSLGVGSRETQYF